These T cell receptor beta chains were read from a single sample in a study of memory CD4+ T cells and cytomegalovirus serostatus. The repertoire was sequenced with immunoSEQ multiplex PCR; TCRdb's copy has only in-frame clones and lacks some. The table includes 75,000 to 90,000 clones, roughly 80% detected once. Sequences were obtained from memory CD4+ T cells from blood. The receptors originated from an adult in good health and CMV-seronegative. Each CDR3 is given with its conserved first and last residue. A D gene is named only where the DNA matches it firmly. Where a row states a size, it is once, few, many or the class of an expanded clone; other rows omit it.

D gene	clone size	CDR3 length	V gene	J gene	CDR3 DNA	CDR3 protein
.	once	15	TRBV9	TRBJ1-2	TGTGCCAGCAGCGTAGCCCCGGACAGCCGGAATGGCTACACCTTC	CASSVAPDSRNGYTF
TRBD1	few	15	TRBV7-3	TRBJ1-2	TGTGCCAGCAGCGAGGGACAGGGTGTAGGCCATGGCTACACCTTC	CASSEGQGVGHGYTF
.	.	16	TRBV28	TRBJ1-5	TGTGCCAGCAGTCTGCTGGGGGGGCTTAGCAATCAGCCCCAGCATTTT	CASSLLGGLSNQPQHF
TRBD2	.	16	TRBV5-4	TRBJ2-3	TGTGCCAGCAGCTTGGGACTAGCGGCCGACACAGATACGCAGTATTTT	CASSLGLAADTDTQYF
.	.	15	TRBV18	TRBJ1-2	TGTGCCAGCTCACCGAATCCTGGTTTGGACTATGGCTACACCTTC	CASSPNPGLDYGYTF
.	few	14	TRBV7-9	TRBJ1-1	TGTGCCAGCAGCTTAGATCTCTCGGGGACTGAAGCTTTCTTT	CASSLDLSGTEAFF
.	.	16	TRBV5-5	TRBJ1-2	TGTGCCAGCAGCTTGCAGGGAGGTTCAGCTAACTATGGCTACACCTTC	CASSLQGGSANYGYTF
.	once	15	TRBV7-2	TRBJ2-6	TGTGCCAGCAGCTTAGTTGCCTCTGGGGCCAACGTCCTGACTTTC	CASSLVASGANVLTF
TRBD2	.	16	TRBV15	TRBJ2-2	TGTGCCACAGAGGTGCCTAGCGGATTTTGGGCCGGGGAGCTGTTTTTT	CATEVPSGFWAGELFF
.	.	12	TRBV30	TRBJ2-1	TGTGCCTGGAGTACCCAGGCGAATGAGCAGTTCTTC	CAWSTQANEQFF
.	.	14	TRBV21-1	TRBJ1-1	TGTGCCAGCAGCAAGGGTTTCAAGAGCACTGAAGCTTTCTTT	CASSKGFKSTEAFF
TRBD1	.	15	TRBV7-6	TRBJ1-2	TGTGCCAGCAGCCCAGGGACAGCCCCTGCTAGTGGCTACACCTTC	CASSPGTAPASGYTF
TRBD2	.	15	TRBV7-2	TRBJ2-3	TGTGCCAGCAGTTTTAGCGGGGACCCCACAGATACGCAGTATTTT	CASSFSGDPTDTQYF
TRBD1	.	14	TRBV5-1	TRBJ2-2	TGCGCCAGCAGGACAGGGGGCGACACCGGGGAGCTGTTTTTT	CASRTGGDTGELFF
.	once	13	TRBV18	TRBJ1-4	TGTGCCAGCTCACTCAGGGGTGATGAAAAACTGTTTTTT	CASSLRGDEKLFF